This T cell receptor beta chain was documented in a study of cytomegalovirus exposure and HLA in healthy donors. Study at large: Most genotyped donors, over 70% of about 400, had Caucasian-associated genetic ancestry. Study-wide findings and caveats: Reported results showed that the classifier diagnosed cytomegalovirus status with high specificity and sensitivity. Cytomegalovirus association was listed for about 170 TCR beta chains.

As to this clone: The antigen remains unidentified.

PCR primers comprised 60 Vbeta and 13 Jbeta primers. Profiling relied on immunoSEQ multiplex PCR, and the TCRdb table lists in-frame clones only, not all of them. The sample consists of about 150,000 clones, 65% to 80% of them appearing once. Trimming cost V 5 bases and J 1 base, with 11 bases left between them. CDR1 and CDR2 (germline): GTSNPN, SVGIG (reference sequence). This CDR3 comprises 13 residues. Material: PBMCs. This chain links TRBV30 with TRBJ1-1; D may be TRBD1 (6 bases). This receptor was identified in a young man in good health and CMV-seronegative. Here the CDR3 reads CAWAGTTNTEAFF. CDR3 in DNA: TGTGCCTGGGCCGGGACAACGAACACTGAAGCTTTCTTT. Full variable domain (remainder filled in from reference TRBV30 and TRBJ1-1): SQTIHQWPATLVQPVGSPLSLECTVEGTSNPNLYWYRQAAGRGLQLLFYSVGIGQISSEVPQNLSASRPQDRQFILSSKKLLLSDSGFYLCAWAGTTNTEAFFGQGTRLTVV.